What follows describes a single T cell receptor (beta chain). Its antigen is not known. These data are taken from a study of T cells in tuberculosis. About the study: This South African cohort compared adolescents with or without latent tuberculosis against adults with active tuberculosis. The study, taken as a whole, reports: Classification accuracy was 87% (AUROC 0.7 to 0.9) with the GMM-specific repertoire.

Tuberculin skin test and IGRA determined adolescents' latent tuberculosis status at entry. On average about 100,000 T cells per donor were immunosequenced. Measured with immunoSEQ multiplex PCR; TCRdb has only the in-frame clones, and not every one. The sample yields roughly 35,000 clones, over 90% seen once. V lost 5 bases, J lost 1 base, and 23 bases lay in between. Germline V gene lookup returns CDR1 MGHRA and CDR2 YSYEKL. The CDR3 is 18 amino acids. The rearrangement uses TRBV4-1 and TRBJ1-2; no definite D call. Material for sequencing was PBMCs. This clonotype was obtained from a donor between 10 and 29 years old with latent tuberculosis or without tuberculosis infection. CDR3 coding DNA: TGCGCCAGCAGCTTCAGACCGGGAGGAGTAGAAATTAACTATGGCTACACCTTC. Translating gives CASSFRPGGVEINYGYTF.